Listed here are 24 T cell receptor beta chains from one sample, sequenced in a study of T-cell memory formation after mild COVID-19. MiXCR was run by TCRdb on the 5' RACE reads, yielding one entry per CDR3 protein. Of under 50,000 distinct CDR3 sequences listed, 27% were seen once; the top ten hold 35% to 50%. Material for sequencing was PBMCs or a T cell subset sorted from them (not recorded which). The receptors were sampled from a young man who had mild COVID-19 (a few samples of this study predate the infection). Cell type and time point are not known.

This clonotype turned up a few times. This chain links TRBV6-6 with TRBJ2-7, with TRBD1 as a possible D gene (6 bases). Germline-derived CDR1 and CDR2 are MNHNY and SVGAGI (reference sequence). The CDR3 totals 13 residues. Trimming took 6 bases from V and 2 from J, leaving 11 bases between them. The CDR3 loop reads CASSVDRTYEQYV. CDR3 bases: TGTGCCAGCAGCGTGGACAGAACCTACGAGCAGTACGTC.

The CDR3 sequence: CASSLRDRGFQPQHF. CDR3 bases: TGTGCCAGCAGCTTGAGAGACAGGGGGTTTCAGCCCCAGCATTTT. The chain uses TRBV5-5 and TRBJ1-5; 9 nucleotides match TRBD1. CDR1 is SGHKS, CDR2 YYEKEE, per germline (reference sequence). J lost 6 bases, V lost 1 base, and 5 bases had no gene match. There are 15 residues in the CDR3.

This clonotype was found a few times. This CDR3 reads CASSYSGGIQETQYF. Here the CDR3 DNA reads TGTGCCAGCAGTTACTCGGGAGGGATCCAAGAGACCCAGTACTTC. The chain couples TRBV6-5 to TRBJ2-5; 7 nucleotides agree with TRBD2. The CDR3 consists of 15 residues. The ends lost 0 bases at V and 1 base at J; junction bases unmatched: 2. Germline CDR1 reads MNHEY; CDR2 reads SVGAGI.

The chain employs TRBV7-8 and TRBJ1-5; TRBD1 might be the D (6 bases). With 7 bases removed from V and 4 bases from J, the gap between germline ends came to 20 bases. Germline assignment: CDR1 SGHVS and CDR2 FQNEAQ. This CDR3 contains 16 residues. The CDR3 nucleotides are TGTGCCAGCACCCATCTACTCGGGGGCCCTAATCAGCCCCAGCATTTT. Protein sequence: CASTHLLGGPNQPQHF. The whole variable domain, filled in from reference TRBV7-8 and TRBJ1-5, reads GAGVSQSPRYKVAKRGQDVALRCDPISGHVSLFWYQQALGQGPEFLTYFQNEAQLDKSGLPSDRFFAERPEGSVSTLKIQRTQQEDSAVYLCASTHLLGGPNQPQHFGDGTRLSIL.

The gene calls are TRBV6-4 and TRBJ2-1; D might be TRBD2 (6 bases). Germline V gives CDR1 MRHNA, CDR2 SNTAGT. V gave up 6 bases and J gave up 6 bases, with 15 bases separating them. The CDR3 loop spans 14 amino acids. The CDR3 coding sequence is TGTGCCAGCAGCCCCGGGAGAGGGGCCAATGAGCAGTTCTTC. Amino acid sequence: CASSPGRGANEQFF.

This clonotype was picked up many times. The chain combines TRBV7-3 with TRBJ2-7; TRBD2 matches at 13 bases. The V segment lost 1 base and the J segment 2 bases; nucleotides outside the gene matches: 2. The length of the CDR3 is 16 residues. From germline, CDR1 is SGHTA and CDR2 FQGTGA. Here the CDR3 reads CASSLRGLAGPYEQYV. The CDR3, as DNA: TGTGCCAGCAGCTTAAGGGGACTAGCGGGGCCCTACGAGCAGTACGTC.

The rearrangement links TRBV18 to TRBJ1-1; D ambiguous. CDR1 KGHSH and CDR2 LQKENI come from the germline V gene. V lost 5 bases and J lost 1, with 17 bases in between. This CDR3 has 16 amino acids. For the CDR3, the DNA is TGTGCCAGCTCAGCCACGCGCCGACGGGCGAACACTGAAGCTTTCTTT. As protein: CASSATRRRANTEAFF.

In this sample, this clonotype turned up many times. This sequence joins TRBV6-5 and TRBJ2-6, with D perhaps TRBD1 or TRBD2 (5 bases each). The germline V gene has CDR1 MNHEY and CDR2 SVGAGI. This CDR3 is built from 15 residues. V was shortened by 5 bases and J by 4 bases, with 12 bases between the two germline ends. CDR3: CASSTGRPGANVLTF. The CDR3 nucleotides read TGTGCCAGCAGTACGGGGCGACCCGGGGCCAACGTCCTGACTTTC.

J is TRBJ2-5 and V is TRBV7-6, with D possibly TRBD2 on 6 matching bases. The ends were cut back, 5 bases at V and 2 bases at J, with 18 bases in the middle. The CDR3 loop spans 16 amino acids. Per germline, CDR1 SGHVS and CDR2 FNYEAQ. The CDR3 loop is CASSDDDWGEQETQYF. The CDR3 DNA reads TGTGCCAGCAGCGACGACGATTGGGGGGAACAAGAGACCCAGTACTTC.

The chain links TRBV7-9 to TRBJ1-1; D gene uncertain. The CDR3 has 11 amino acids. With 4 bases removed from V and 3 bases from J, the gap between germline ends came to 3 bases. CDR1 and CDR2 from the germline V gene are SEHNR and FQNEAQ (reference sequence). Written as DNA, the CDR3 is TGTGCCAGCAGCTCGGACACTGAAGCTTTCTTT. Translating it yields CASSSDTEAFF.

V gene TRBV7-9 combines with J gene TRBJ1-2, with D unresolved. Trimming took 6 bases from V and 3 from J, leaving 11 bases between them. Germline values: CDR1 SEHNR, CDR2 FQNEAQ (reference sequence). The CDR3 loop spans 13 amino acids. The DNA of the CDR3 is TGTGCCAGCAGGTCCAGAGGCGACTATGGCTACACCTTC. Protein: CASRSRGDYGYTF. Based on the CDR3 plus reference TRBV7-9 and TRBJ1-2, the full variable domain is DTGVSQNPRHKITKRGQNVTFRCDPISEHNRLYWYRQTLGQGPEFLTYFQNEAQLEKSRLLSDRFSAERPKGSFSTLEIQRTEQGDSAMYLCASRSRGDYGYTFGSGTRLTVV.

The CDR3 coding sequence is TGTGCCAGCAGCACAGGGGGAGTCGCTGAGCAGTTCTTC. Translating it yields CASSTGGVAEQFF. The chain joins TRBV7-9 to TRBJ2-1; 8 nucleotides match TRBD1. Germline-derived CDR1 and CDR2 are SEHNR and FQNEAQ (reference sequence). The CDR3 sequence is 13 residues long. Trimming at V came to 5 bases and at J to 9 bases, leaving 6 bases not matched to a gene.

This sequence joins TRBV6-5 and TRBJ1-2; D remains unclear. CDR1 is MNHEY, CDR2 SVGAGI, per germline. This CDR3 has 15 amino acids. V lost 0 bases, J lost 4 bases, and 12 bases lay in between. CDR3: CASSYSLAGFYGYTF. CDR3 in DNA: TGTGCCAGCAGTTACTCGTTAGCGGGTTTCTATGGCTACACCTTC.

The chain combines TRBV7-2 with TRBJ1-1, with a possible D match to TRBD1 (5 bases). The ends were cut back, 2 bases at V and 2 bases at J, with 15 bases in the middle. Looked up from germline, CDR1 is SGHTA and CDR2 is FQGNSA. The CDR3 runs 16 residues. CDR3 DNA: TGTGCCAGCAGCTTATCCCCGTGGGACCGTAACACTGAAGCTTTCTTT. Translating it yields CASSLSPWDRNTEAFF.

The J gene is TRBJ2-1, the V gene TRBV7-6, with D unresolved. Germline V lookup: CDR1 SGHVS, CDR2 FNYEAQ. The CDR3 runs to 16 residues. Trimming took off 1 base at V and 0 bases at J, with 10 bases between the two ends. The CDR3 bases are TGTGCCAGCAGCTTAGGTTGGCGCAGCTCCTACAATGAGCAGTTCTTC. Amino acid sequence: CASSLGWRSSYNEQFF.

The chain carries TRBV20-1 and TRBJ1-1, with a possible D match to TRBD1 (5 bases). V lost 3 bases and J lost 3, with 14 bases in between. CDR3 size: 14 residues. Looked up from germline, CDR1 is DFQATT and CDR2 is SNEGSKA (reference sequence). CDR3 sequence (DNA): TGCAGTGCTAGCGAACCAGACAGATACACTGAAGCTTTCTTT. Translation: CSASEPDRYTEAFF.

The chain recombines TRBV4-1 with TRBJ2-3; tentatively, D is TRBD1 (6 bases). The V and J ends lost 0 bases and 2 bases respectively, with 12 bases between them. In germline, CDR1 is MGHRA, CDR2 YSYEKL. The CDR3 is 16 amino acids. The CDR3 region has the DNA TGCGCCAGCAGCCAAGAGGAGACAGGTAACACAGATACGCAGTATTTT. Translating it yields CASSQEETGNTDTQYF.

This clonotype appeared a few times. This sequence joins TRBV12-3 or TRBV12-4 and TRBJ2-1; D unresolved. The CDR3 has 15 residues. Deletions cut 5 bases from V and 0 bases from J, with 11 bases between. CDR3 loop: CASSLVDSSYNEQFF. DNA of the CDR3: TGTGCCAGCAGTCTAGTCGATAGCTCCTACAATGAGCAGTTCTTC.

The chain uses TRBV6-2 or TRBV6-3 and TRBJ1-6; 10 bases map to TRBD1. With V trimmed by 4 bases and J by 10 bases, 13 bases remained unmatched. This CDR3 comprises 17 residues. The germline CDR1 and CDR2 sequences are MNHEY and SVGEGT. The CDR3 spells CASSFDRDRGFWSPLHF. The CDR3 nucleotides read TGTGCCAGCAGTTTCGACCGGGACAGGGGTTTTTGGTCACCCCTCCACTTT.

A few counts support this clonotype. The rearrangement joins TRBV11-2 to TRBJ2-1; weak D call: TRBD2 (6 bases). The V end was cut by 5 bases, the J end by 8 bases, with 22 bases between. The CDR3 consists of 16 residues. Germline CDR1 reads SGHAT; CDR2 reads FQNNGV. The CDR3 sequence is CASSTGGTGAMDEQFF. In DNA, the CDR3 is TGTGCCAGCAGCACCGGGGGTACTGGGGCCATGGATGAGCAGTTCTTC. Full variable domain (missing parts from reference TRBV11-2 and TRBJ2-1): EAGVAQSPRYKIIEKRQSVAFWCNPISGHATLYWYQQILGQGPKLLIQFQNNGVVDDSQLPKDRFSAERLKGVDSTLKIQPAKLEDSAVYLCASSTGGTGAMDEQFFGPGTRLTVL.

This clonotype has just a few counts. The chain links TRBV7-8 to TRBJ1-1; D unclear. Per the germline V gene, CDR1 is SGHVS and CDR2 is FQNEAQ. With 8 bases removed from V and 2 bases from J, the gap between germline ends came to 6 bases. The CDR3 covers 11 residues. The DNA of the CDR3 is TGTGCCAGCGCTACTAACACTGAAGCTTTCTTT. This sequence encodes CASATNTEAFF. The full variable domain, with the rest looked up from reference TRBV7-8 and TRBJ1-1, is GAGVSQSPRYKVAKRGQDVALRCDPISGHVSLFWYQQALGQGPEFLTYFQNEAQLDKSGLPSDRFFAERPEGSVSTLKIQRTQQEDSAVYLCASATNTEAFFGQGTRLTVV.

The genes are TRBV5-1 and TRBJ2-1; 7 positions match TRBD1. This CDR3 spans 14 amino acids. Germline CDR1 SGHRS, CDR2 YFSETQ. Losses at the gene ends were 2 bases for V and 8 bases for J; bases not matched to a gene: 7. For the CDR3, the DNA is TGCGCCAGCAGCTTCGGGACAGAAGAACATGAGCAGTTCTTC. Translated, it gives CASSFGTEEHEQFF. The complete variable domain, with remaining parts taken from reference TRBV5-1 and TRBJ2-1, reads KAGVTQTPRYLIKTRGQQVTLSCSPISGHRSVSWYQQTPGQGLQFLFEYFSETQRNKGNFPGRFSGRQFSNSRSEMNVSTLELGDSALYLCASSFGTEEHEQFFGPGTRLTVL.

This chain joins TRBV7-9 and TRBJ2-7, with D tentatively TRBD1 (6 bases). The CDR3 length is 14 residues. Germline CDR1 and CDR2: SEHNR and FQNEAQ (reference sequence). V lost 5 bases and J 2 bases, leaving 13 bases between the germline ends. CDR3 nucleotides: TGTGCCAGCAGCCCCAGGGGAAGTCCCTACGAGCAGTACGTC. Its protein product is CASSPRGSPYEQYV.

This clonotype has a count of ten or more. This chain joins TRBV13 and TRBJ1-1; perhaps TRBD1 as D (5 bases). Germline values: CDR1 PRHDT, CDR2 FYEKMQ (reference sequence). V lost 2 bases and J 6 bases, leaving 10 bases between the germline ends. This CDR3 has 13 residues. The DNA of the CDR3 is TGTGCCAGCAGCTTACTTGGGGCAGCTGAAGCTTTCTTT. Translation: CASSLLGAAEAFF.